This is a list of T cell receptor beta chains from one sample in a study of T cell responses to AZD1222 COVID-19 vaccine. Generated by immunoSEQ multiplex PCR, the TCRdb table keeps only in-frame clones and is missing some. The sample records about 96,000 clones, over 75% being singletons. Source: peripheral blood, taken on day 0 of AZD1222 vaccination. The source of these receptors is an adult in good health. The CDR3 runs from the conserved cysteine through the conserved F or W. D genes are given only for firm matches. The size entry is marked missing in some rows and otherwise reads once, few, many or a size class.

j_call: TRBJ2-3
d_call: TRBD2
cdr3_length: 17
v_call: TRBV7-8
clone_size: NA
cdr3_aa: CASSYTGTSGSGDTQYF
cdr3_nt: TGTGCCAGCAGCTATACCGGGACTAGCGGGAGTGGAGATACGCAGTATTTT

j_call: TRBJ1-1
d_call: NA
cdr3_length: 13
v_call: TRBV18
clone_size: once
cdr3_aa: CASSPKSGTEAFF
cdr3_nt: TGTGCCAGCTCACCAAAGTCAGGCACTGAAGCTTTCTTT

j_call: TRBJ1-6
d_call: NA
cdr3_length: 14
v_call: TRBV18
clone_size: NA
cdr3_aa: CASSPNTGRSPLHF
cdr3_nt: TGTGCCAGCTCACCGAACACAGGGCGGTCACCCCTCCACTTT

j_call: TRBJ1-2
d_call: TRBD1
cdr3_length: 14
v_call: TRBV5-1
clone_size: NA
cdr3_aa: CASSSGTGVYGYTF
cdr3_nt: TGCGCCAGCAGCTCCGGGACAGGGGTCTATGGCTACACCTTC

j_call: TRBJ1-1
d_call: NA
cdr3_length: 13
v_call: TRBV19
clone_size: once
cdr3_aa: CASSMGRDTEAFF
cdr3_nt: TGTGCCAGTAGTATGGGACGTGACACTGAAGCTTTCTTT

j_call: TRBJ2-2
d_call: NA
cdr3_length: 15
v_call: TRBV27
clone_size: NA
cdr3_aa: CASSFGEWNTGELFF
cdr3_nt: TGTGCCAGCAGTTTTGGAGAGTGGAACACCGGGGAGCTGTTTTTT

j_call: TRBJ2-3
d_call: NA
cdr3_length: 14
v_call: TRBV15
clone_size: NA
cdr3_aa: CATSTPDRTDTQYF
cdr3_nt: TGTGCCACCAGCACCCCAGACAGAACAGATACGCAGTATTTT

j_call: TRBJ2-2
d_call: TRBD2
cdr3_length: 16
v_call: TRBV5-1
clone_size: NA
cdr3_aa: CASSPVSGRGTGELFF
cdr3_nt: TGCGCCAGCAGCCCCGTTAGCGGGAGAGGTACCGGGGAGCTGTTTTTT

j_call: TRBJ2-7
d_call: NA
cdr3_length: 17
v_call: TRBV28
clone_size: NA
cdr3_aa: CASSRPRLRLSSYEQYF
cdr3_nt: TGTGCCAGCAGCCGGCCTCGTTTAAGATTAAGCTCCTACGAGCAGTACTTC

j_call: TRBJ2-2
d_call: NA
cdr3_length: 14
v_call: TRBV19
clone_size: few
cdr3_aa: CASSEIANTGELFF
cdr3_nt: TGTGCCAGTAGTGAAATAGCTAACACCGGGGAGCTGTTTTTT

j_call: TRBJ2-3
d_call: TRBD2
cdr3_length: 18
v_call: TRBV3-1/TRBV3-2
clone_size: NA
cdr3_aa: CASSQGLAGGSSTDTQYF
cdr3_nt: TGTGCCAGCAGCCAAGGGTTAGCGGGAGGTTCTAGCACAGATACGCAGTATTTT

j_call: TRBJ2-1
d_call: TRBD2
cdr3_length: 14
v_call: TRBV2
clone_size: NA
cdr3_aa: CASKRTSGYNEQFF
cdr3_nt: TGTGCCAGTAAGAGGACTAGCGGCTACAATGAGCAGTTCTTC

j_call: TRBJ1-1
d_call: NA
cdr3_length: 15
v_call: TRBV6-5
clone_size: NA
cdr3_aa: CASSYSGTLNTEAFF
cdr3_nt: TGTGCCAGCAGTTACTCCGGGACACTGAACACTGAAGCTTTCTTT

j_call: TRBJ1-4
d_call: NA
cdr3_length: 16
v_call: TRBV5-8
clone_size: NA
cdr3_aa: CASSLVQRATNEKLFF
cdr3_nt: TGTGCCAGCAGCTTGGTACAGAGAGCAACTAATGAAAAACTGTTTTTT

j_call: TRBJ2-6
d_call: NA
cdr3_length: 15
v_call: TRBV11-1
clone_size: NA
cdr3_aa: CASSLSVSGANVLTF
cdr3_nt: TGTGCCAGCAGCTTATCAGTCTCTGGGGCCAACGTCCTGACTTTC

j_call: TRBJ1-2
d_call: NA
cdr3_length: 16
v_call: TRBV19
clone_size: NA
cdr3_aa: CASSTSGQSRYYGYTF
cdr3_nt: TGTGCCAGTAGTACTTCCGGACAGAGTCGGTACTATGGCTACACCTTC

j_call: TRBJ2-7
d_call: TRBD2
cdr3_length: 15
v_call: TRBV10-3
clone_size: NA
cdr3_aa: CAISDRLAGGYEQYF
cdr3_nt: TGTGCCATCAGTGACCGACTAGCGGGAGGATACGAGCAGTACTTC

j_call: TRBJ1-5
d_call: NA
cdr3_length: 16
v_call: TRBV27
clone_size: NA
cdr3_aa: CASSLSGTWSNQPQHF
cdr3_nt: TGTGCCAGCAGTTTGTCCGGCACTTGGAGCAATCAGCCCCAGCATTTT

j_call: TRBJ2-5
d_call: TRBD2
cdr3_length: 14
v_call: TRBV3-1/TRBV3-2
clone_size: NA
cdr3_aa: CASSHPGLAETQYF
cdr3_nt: TGTGCCAGCAGCCATCCGGGACTAGCAGAGACCCAGTACTTC

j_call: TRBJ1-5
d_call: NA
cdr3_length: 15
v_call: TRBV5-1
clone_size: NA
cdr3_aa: CASSLGTLSNQPQHF
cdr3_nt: TGCGCCAGCAGCTTAGGGACACTTAGCAATCAGCCCCAGCATTTT

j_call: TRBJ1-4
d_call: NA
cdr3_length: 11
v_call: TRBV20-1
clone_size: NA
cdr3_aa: CSARPTGLMFF
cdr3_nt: TGCAGTGCTAGACCGACAGGTCTTATGTTTTTT

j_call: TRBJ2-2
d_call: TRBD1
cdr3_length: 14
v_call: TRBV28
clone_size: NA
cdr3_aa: CASFTGGNTGELFF
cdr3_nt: TGTGCCAGCTTCACAGGGGGGAATACCGGGGAGCTGTTTTTT

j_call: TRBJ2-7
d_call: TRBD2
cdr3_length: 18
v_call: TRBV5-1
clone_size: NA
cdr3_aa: CASSWDGTSGRSTYEQYF
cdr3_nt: TGCGCCAGCAGCTGGGACGGGACTAGCGGGAGGAGCACCTACGAGCAGTACTTC

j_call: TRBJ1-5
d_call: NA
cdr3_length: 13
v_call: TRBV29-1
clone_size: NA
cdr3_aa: CSARSSSNQPQHF
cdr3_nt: TGCAGCGCAAGATCGTCCTCAAATCAGCCCCAGCATTTT

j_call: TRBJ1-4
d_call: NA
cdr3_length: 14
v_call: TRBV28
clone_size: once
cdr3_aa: CASSFLGSGEKLFF
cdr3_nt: TGTGCCAGCAGTTTCCTCGGGTCGGGTGAAAAACTGTTTTTT

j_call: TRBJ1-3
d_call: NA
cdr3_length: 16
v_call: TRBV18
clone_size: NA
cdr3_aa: CASSPRGAGVGNTIYF
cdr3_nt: TGTGCCAGCTCACCCCGCGGTGCAGGGGTTGGAAACACCATATATTTT

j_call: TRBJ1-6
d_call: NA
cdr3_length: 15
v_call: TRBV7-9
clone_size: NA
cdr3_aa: CASSLEGVNNSPLHF
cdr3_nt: TGTGCCAGCAGCTTAGAGGGTGTAAACAATTCACCCCTCCACTTT

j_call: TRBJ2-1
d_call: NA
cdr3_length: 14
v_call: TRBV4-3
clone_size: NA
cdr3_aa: CASSQAPDYNEQFF
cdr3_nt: TGCGCCAGCAGCCAAGCCCCCGATTACAATGAGCAGTTCTTC

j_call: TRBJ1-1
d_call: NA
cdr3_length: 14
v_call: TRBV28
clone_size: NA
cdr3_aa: CASSFRGWNTEAFF
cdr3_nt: TGTGCCAGCAGTTTCAGGGGTTGGAACACTGAAGCTTTCTTT

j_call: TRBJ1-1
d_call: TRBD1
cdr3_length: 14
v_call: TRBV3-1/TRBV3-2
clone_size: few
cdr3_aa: CASSQVPTTGEAFF
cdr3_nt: TGTGCCAGCAGCCAAGTCCCCACGACAGGGGAAGCTTTCTTT

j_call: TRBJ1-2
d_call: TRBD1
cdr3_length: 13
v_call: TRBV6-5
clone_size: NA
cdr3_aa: CASSSTGGNGYTF
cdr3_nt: TGTGCCAGCAGTTCGACAGGGGGCAATGGCTACACCTTC

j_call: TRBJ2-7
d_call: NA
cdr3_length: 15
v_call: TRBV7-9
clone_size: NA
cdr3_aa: CASSHWGQSSYEQYF
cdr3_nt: TGTGCCAGCAGCCATTGGGGGCAGAGCTCCTACGAGCAGTACTTC

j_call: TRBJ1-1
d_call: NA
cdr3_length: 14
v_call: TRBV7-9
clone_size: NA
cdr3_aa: CASSPASRSGEAFF
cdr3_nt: TGTGCCAGCAGCCCCGCCAGTCGAAGTGGTGAAGCTTTCTTT

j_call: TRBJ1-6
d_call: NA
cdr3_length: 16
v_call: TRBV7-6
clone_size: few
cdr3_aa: CASSLDAGTINSPLHF
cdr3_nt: TGTGCCAGCAGCTTAGACGCTGGGACAATCAATTCACCCCTCCACTTT

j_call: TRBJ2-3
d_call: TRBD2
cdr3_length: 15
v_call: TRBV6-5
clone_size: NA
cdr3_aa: CASSSRTSYTDTQYF
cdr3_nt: TGTGCCAGCAGTTCCAGGACTAGCTACACAGATACGCAGTATTTT

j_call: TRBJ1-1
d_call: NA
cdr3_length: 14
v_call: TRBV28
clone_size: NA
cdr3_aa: CASSTGTPNTEAFF
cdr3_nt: TGTGCCAGCAGTACCGGGACACCTAACACTGAAGCTTTCTTT

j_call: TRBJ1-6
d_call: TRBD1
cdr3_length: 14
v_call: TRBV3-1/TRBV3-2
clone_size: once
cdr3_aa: CASSRTGGVSPLHF
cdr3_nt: TGTGCCAGCAGTCGGACAGGGGGAGTATCACCCCTCCACTTT

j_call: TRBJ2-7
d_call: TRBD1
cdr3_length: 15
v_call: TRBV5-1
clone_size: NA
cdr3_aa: CASRLGTGASYEQYF
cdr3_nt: TGCGCCAGCAGACTCGGGACAGGGGCCTCCTACGAGCAGTACTTC